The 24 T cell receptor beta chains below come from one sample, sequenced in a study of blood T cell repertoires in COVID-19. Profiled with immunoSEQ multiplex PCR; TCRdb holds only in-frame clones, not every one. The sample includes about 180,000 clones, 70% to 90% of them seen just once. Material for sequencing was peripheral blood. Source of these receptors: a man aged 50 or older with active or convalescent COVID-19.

Here the CDR3 DNA reads TGTGCCAGCAGGCCCGAAGGGACAGGCTTGTACGAGCAGTACTTC. Encoded protein: CASRPEGTGLYEQYF. This chain links TRBV6-5 with TRBJ2-7, with 8 bases matching TRBD1. J was trimmed by 4 bases and V by 6 bases; bases with no gene match: 11. CDR1 is MNHEY and CDR2 is SVGAGI in the germline V gene. The CDR3 is 15 residues long.

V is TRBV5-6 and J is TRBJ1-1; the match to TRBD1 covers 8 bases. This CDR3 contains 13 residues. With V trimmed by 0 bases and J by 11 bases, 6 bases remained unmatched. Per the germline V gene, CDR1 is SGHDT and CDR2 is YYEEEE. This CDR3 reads CASSLGLGDRAFF. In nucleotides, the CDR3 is TGTGCCAGCAGCTTGGGCCTCGGGGACAGGGCTTTCTTT.

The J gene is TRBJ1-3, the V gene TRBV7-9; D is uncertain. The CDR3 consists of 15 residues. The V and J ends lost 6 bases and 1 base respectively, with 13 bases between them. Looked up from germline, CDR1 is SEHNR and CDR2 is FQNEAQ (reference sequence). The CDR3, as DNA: TGTGCCAGCAGACTCTCAGGCGGGTCTGGAAACACCATATATTTT. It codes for CASRLSGGSGNTIYF.

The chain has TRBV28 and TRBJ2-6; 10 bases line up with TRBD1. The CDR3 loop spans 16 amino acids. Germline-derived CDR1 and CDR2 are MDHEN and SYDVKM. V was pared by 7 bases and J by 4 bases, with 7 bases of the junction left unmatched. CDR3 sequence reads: CASIQDRGPGANVLTF. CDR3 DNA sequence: TGTGCCAGCATCCAAGACAGGGGGCCCGGGGCCAACGTCCTGACTTTC.

CDR3 in amino acids: CASSAKPGLAGNEQFF. The CDR3 coding sequence is TGTGCCAGCAGCGCAAAACCGGGACTAGCGGGTAATGAGCAGTTCTTC. V is TRBV7-3 and J is TRBJ2-1; 12 bases are shared with TRBD2. The V and J ends lost 5 bases and 7 bases, in that order; junction bases with no gene match: 9. This CDR3 has 16 amino acids. Germline-derived CDR1 and CDR2 are SGHTA and FQGTGA.

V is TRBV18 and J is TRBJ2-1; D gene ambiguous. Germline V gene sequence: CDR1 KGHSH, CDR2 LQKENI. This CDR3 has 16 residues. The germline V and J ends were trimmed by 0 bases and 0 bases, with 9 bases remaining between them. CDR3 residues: CASSPPQVTSYNEQFF. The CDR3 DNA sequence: TGTGCCAGCTCACCACCGCAGGTCACCTCCTACAATGAGCAGTTCTTC.

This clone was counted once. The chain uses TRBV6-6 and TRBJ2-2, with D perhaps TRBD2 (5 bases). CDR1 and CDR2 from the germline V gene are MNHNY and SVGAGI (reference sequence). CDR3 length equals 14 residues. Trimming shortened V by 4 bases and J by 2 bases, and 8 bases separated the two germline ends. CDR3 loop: CASSSSGNTGELFF. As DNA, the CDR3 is TGTGCCAGCAGTTCAAGCGGAAACACCGGGGAGCTGTTTTTT.

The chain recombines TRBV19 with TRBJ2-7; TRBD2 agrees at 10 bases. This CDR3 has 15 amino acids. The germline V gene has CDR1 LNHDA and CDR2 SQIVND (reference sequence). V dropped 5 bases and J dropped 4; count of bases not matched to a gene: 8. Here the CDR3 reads CASSAAASGGYEQYF. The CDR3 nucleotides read TGTGCCAGTAGTGCAGCCGCTAGCGGGGGTTACGAGCAGTACTTC.

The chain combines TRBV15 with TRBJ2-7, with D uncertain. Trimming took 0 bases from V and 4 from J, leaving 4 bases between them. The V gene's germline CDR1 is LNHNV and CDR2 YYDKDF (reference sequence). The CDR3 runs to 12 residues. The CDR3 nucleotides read TGTGCCACCAGCAGAGATGAGTACGAGCAGTACTTC. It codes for CATSRDEYEQYF.

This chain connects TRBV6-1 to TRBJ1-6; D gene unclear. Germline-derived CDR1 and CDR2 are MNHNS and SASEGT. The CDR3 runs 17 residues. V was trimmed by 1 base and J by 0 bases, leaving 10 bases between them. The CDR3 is CASSEVPSGSYNSPLHF. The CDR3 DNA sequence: TGTGCCAGCAGTGAAGTTCCTTCGGGCTCCTATAATTCACCCCTCCACTTT.

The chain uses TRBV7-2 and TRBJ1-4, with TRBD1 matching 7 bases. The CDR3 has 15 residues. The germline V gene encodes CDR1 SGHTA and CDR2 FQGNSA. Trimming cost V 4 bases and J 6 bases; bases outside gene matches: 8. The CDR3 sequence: CASSSKQGRYEKLFF. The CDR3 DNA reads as TGTGCCAGCAGCTCAAAACAGGGGCGGTATGAAAAACTGTTTTTT.

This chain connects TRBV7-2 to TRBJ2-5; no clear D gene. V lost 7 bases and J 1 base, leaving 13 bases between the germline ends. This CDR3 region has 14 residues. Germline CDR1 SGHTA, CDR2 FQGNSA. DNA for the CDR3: TGTGCCAGCAAGCTCACCTCCACCCAAGAGACCCAGTACTTC. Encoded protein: CASKLTSTQETQYF. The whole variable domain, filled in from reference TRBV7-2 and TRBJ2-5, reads GAGVSQSPSNKVTEKGKDVELRCDPISGHTALYWYRQSLGQGLEFLIYFQGNSAPDKSGLPSDRFSAERTGGSVSTLTIQRTQQEDSAVYLCASKLTSTQETQYFGPGTRLLVL.

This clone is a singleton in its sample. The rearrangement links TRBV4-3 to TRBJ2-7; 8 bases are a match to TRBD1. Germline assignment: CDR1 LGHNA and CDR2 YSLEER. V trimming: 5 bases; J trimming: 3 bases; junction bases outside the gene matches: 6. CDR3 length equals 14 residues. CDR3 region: CASSSDRGDYEQYF. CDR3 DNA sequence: TGCGCCAGCAGCTCTGACAGGGGCGACTACGAGCAGTACTTC.

This CDR3 reads CASSPADTGELFF. CDR3 bases: TGTGCCAGCAGTCCCGCAGACACCGGGGAGCTGTTTTTT. The V gene is TRBV2, the J gene TRBJ2-2; D gene uncertain. The CDR3 totals 13 residues. Per the germline V gene, CDR1 is SNHLY and CDR2 is FYNNEI. Deletions cut 5 bases from V and 3 bases from J, with 7 bases between.

CDR3 DNA: TGTGCCTGTTCTCGTCGGACAGATAACTACGAGCAGTACTTC. Its protein is CACSRRTDNYEQYF. The chain carries TRBV30 and TRBJ2-7; D is possibly TRBD1 (6 bases). Per germline, CDR1 GTSNPN and CDR2 SVGIG (reference sequence). Deletions cut 6 bases from V and 3 bases from J, with 18 bases between. The CDR3 loop spans 14 amino acids.

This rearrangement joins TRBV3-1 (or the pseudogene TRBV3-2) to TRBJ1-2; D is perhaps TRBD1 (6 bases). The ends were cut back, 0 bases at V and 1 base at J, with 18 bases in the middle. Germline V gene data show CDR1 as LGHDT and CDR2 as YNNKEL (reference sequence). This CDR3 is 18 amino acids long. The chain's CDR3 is CASSQDLDSRANNYGYTF. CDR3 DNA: TGTGCCAGCAGCCAAGATCTGGACAGCCGAGCAAATAACTATGGCTACACCTTC.

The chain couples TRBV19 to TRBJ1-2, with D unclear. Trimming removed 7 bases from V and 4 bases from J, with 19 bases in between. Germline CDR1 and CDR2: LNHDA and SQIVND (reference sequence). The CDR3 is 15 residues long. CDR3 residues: CASTTRSGEGYGYTF. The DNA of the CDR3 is TGTGCCAGTACCACCCGGAGTGGGGAGGGCTATGGCTACACCTTC.

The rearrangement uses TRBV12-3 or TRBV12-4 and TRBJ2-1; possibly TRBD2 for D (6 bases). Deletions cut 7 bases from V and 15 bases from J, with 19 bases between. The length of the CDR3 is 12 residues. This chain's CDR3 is CASTLSGTAVFF. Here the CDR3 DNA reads TGTGCCAGCACCCTTTCCGGGACTGCTGTGTTCTTC.

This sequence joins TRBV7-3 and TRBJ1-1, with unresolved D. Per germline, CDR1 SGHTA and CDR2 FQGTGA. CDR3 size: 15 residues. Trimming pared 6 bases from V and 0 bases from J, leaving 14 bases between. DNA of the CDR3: TGTGCCAGCAGGGAGGGAACCTCTATGAACACTGAAGCTTTCTTT. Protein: CASREGTSMNTEAFF.

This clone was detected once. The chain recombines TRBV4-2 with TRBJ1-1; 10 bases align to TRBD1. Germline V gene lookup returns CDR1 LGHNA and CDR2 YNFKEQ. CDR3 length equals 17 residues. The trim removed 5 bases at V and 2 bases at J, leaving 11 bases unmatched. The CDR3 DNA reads TGTGCCAGCAGCTTACCTTGGGGACAGGGGACAAACACTGAAGCTTTCTTT. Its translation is CASSLPWGQGTNTEAFF.

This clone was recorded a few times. Here the CDR3 reads CASSDPTSGNTGELFF. DNA for the CDR3: TGCGCCAGCAGTGACCCGACTAGCGGAAACACCGGGGAGCTGTTTTTT. The chain has TRBV10-1 and TRBJ2-2, with TRBD2 matching 9 bases. This CDR3 is 16 amino acids long. The V gene's germline CDR1 is WNHNN and CDR2 SYGVQD (reference sequence). Unmatched junction bases numbered 4, after V lost 3 bases and J lost 2 bases.

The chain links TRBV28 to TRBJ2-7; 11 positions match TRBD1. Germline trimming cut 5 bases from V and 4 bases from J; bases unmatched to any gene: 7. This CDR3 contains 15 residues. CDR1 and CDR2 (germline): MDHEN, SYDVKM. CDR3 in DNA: TGTGCCAGCAGTGCCACCGGGACAGGGGGTTACGAGCAGTACTTC. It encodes CASSATGTGGYEQYF.

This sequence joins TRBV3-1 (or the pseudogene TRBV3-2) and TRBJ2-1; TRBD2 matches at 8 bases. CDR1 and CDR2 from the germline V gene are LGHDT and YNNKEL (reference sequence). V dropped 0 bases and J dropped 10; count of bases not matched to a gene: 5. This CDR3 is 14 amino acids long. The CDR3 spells CASSQEVSGKEQFF. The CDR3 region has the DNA TGTGCCAGCAGCCAAGAGGTTAGCGGGAAAGAGCAGTTCTTC.

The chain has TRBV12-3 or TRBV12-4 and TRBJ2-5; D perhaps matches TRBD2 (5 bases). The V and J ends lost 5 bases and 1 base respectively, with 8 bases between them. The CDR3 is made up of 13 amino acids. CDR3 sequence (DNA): TGTGCCAGCAGTCGGACTTCCCAAGAGACCCAGTACTTC. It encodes CASSRTSQETQYF.